A selection of T cell receptor beta chains follows, all from one sample in a study of blood T cell repertoires in COVID-19. Profiling relied on immunoSEQ multiplex PCR, and the TCRdb table lists in-frame clones only, not all of them. Of hundreds of thousands of clones in the sample, just over 85% are singletons; the top ten hold 1.3% to 1.5%. Material for sequencing was peripheral blood. All receptors derive from a man older than 75 with acute or convalescent COVID-19. CDR3s leave out the opening cysteine and the closing phenylalanine or tryptophan.

J gene | V gene | CDR3 protein
TRBJ1-1 | TRBV12-3/TRBV12-4 | ASSVTRGTEAF
TRBJ2-1 | TRBV4-2 | ASSQDQARAF
TRBJ2-1 | TRBV5-1 | ASSLELAGGYNEQF
TRBJ2-4 | TRBV6-6 | ASSPGTSLNIQY
TRBJ1-1 | TRBV18 | ASSLGQAGTEAF
TRBJ2-3 | TRBV27 | ASSLSRTDTQY
TRBJ1-2 | TRBV2 | ASSERAARDGYT
TRBJ1-1 | TRBV19 | ASSSQMNTEAF
TRBJ2-1 | TRBV7-2 | ASSLHAGGNEQF
TRBJ2-7 | TRBV6-5 | ASSYGLLYEQY
TRBJ2-7 | TRBV6-5 | ASSQSSGTGYEQY
TRBJ1-1 | TRBV10-3 | AIRGRGVNTEAF
TRBJ2-2 | TRBV11-3 | ASSQGTAQTGELF
TRBJ1-2 | TRBV7-9 | ASSLAGSGGYT
TRBJ2-7 | TRBV19 | ASSIWAGSYEQY
TRBJ2-4 | TRBV11-3 | ASSLDSTFGNIQY
TRBJ1-6 | TRBV15 | ATSRDSRGNSPLH
TRBJ1-2 | TRBV5-6 | ASSLGGSLGSYGYT
TRBJ1-1 | TRBV12-3/TRBV12-4 | ASNQDTGTEAF
TRBJ2-5 | TRBV4-3 | ASSQLAGTGTVETQY
TRBJ1-4 | TRBV9 | ASSVAGDEKLF
TRBJ1-2 | TRBV10-3 | AISEALGSRNYGYT
TRBJ2-3 | TRBV19 | ASKEASVHTDTQY
TRBJ2-5 | TRBV27 | ASSLDSSVLPQY
TRBJ1-5 | TRBV19 | ASSQQGGGNQPQH
TRBJ1-2 | TRBV7-9 | ASSSPGSPPT
TRBJ2-5 | TRBV19 | ASSPTRETQY
TRBJ2-5 | TRBV9 | ASSVAPGETQY
TRBJ2-5 | TRBV7-6 | ASSLGQRETQY
TRBJ1-2 | TRBV7-8 | ASSLGGRSGGYT
TRBJ1-1 | TRBV5-1 | ASSLEQGAVAF
TRBJ2-7 | TRBV18 | ASSPRQGRDEQY
TRBJ2-3 | TRBV9 | ASSGRGSGGDTQY
TRBJ1-4 | TRBV24-1 | ATSDTGNGNEKLF
TRBJ1-1 | TRBV12-3/TRBV12-4 | ASSLTTNTEAF
TRBJ1-5 | TRBV19 | ASSTTGGFNQPQH
TRBJ1-4 | TRBV28 | ASTEAGLNEKLF
TRBJ1-4 | TRBV7-9 | ASTPGQVGEKLF
TRBJ2-4 | TRBV13 | ASSFSLTTGGIQY
TRBJ1-2 | TRBV2 | ASRVYSSQDGYT
TRBJ2-2 | TRBV6-2/TRBV6-3 | ASSYRGRNTGELF
TRBJ2-2 | TRBV6-1 | ASSEIGGGTGELF
TRBJ2-7 | TRBV7-8 | ASSLAQGYEQY
TRBJ2-7 | TRBV7-2 | ASSPPGTGYEQY
TRBJ2-5 | TRBV7-2 | ASSRDRGIEETQY
TRBJ1-3 | TRBV19 | ASNPSSGNTIY
TRBJ2-6 | TRBV7-2 | ASSLRTAAGANVLT
TRBJ2-6 | TRBV19 | ASSILGSSGANVLT
TRBJ2-7 | TRBV7-2 | ASSLGPGQGNYEQY
TRBJ1-5 | TRBV6-5 | ASRDWGGYQPQH
TRBJ2-2 | TRBV12-3/TRBV12-4 | ASSYQGTGELF
TRBJ2-1 | TRBV15 | ATSRDVSGLYNEQF
TRBJ2-5 | TRBV9 | ASSVGPRGETQY
TRBJ1-1 | TRBV4-3 | ASSLAVNTEAF
TRBJ1-1 | TRBV4-1 | ASSLGDNRGAEAF